This T cell receptor (beta chain) was recorded in a study of T cells in Graves' hyperthyroidism and ophthalmopathy. Findings and caveats of the study: Researchers found most expanded thyroid clonotypes above 0.001 in blood as well.

Amplification of TCR beta CDR3 regions used RNA as the template. HTBI primers were employed in a first-round RT-PCR of the TCR CDR3. TCRdb reanalysed the multiplex PCR reads using MiXCR and keeps one entry per CDR3 protein. The table records some 360,000 distinct CDR3 sequences, approximately 15% of them present only once. This clonotype has at least ten counts. The target antigen is unknown. With 3 bases clipped from V and 5 bases from J, the junction kept 9 bases outside the gene matches. CDR3 length: 14 residues. Looked up from germline, CDR1 is DFQATT and CDR2 is SNEGSKA (reference sequence). The rearrangement links TRBV20-1 to TRBJ2-5, with 7 bases matching TRBD2. What was sequenced was blood. The TCR originated in a woman in her sixties or seventies with Graves' hyperthyroidism. This CDR3 is CSASGLAEGETQYF. CDR3 DNA: TGCAGTGCTAGTGGTCTAGCGGAAGGGGAGACCCAGTACTTC.